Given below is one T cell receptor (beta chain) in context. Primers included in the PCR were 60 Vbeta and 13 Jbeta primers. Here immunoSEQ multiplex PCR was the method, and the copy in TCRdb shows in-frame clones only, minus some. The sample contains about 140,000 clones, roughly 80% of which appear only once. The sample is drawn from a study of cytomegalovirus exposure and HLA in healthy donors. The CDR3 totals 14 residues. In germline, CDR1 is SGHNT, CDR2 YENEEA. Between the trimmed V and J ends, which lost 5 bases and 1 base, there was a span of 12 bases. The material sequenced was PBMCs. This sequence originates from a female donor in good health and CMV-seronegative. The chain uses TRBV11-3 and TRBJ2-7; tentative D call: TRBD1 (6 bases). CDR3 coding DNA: TGTGCCAGCAGCGCCCTACAGGGTTCCTACGAGCAGTACTTC. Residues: CASSALQGSYEQYF.